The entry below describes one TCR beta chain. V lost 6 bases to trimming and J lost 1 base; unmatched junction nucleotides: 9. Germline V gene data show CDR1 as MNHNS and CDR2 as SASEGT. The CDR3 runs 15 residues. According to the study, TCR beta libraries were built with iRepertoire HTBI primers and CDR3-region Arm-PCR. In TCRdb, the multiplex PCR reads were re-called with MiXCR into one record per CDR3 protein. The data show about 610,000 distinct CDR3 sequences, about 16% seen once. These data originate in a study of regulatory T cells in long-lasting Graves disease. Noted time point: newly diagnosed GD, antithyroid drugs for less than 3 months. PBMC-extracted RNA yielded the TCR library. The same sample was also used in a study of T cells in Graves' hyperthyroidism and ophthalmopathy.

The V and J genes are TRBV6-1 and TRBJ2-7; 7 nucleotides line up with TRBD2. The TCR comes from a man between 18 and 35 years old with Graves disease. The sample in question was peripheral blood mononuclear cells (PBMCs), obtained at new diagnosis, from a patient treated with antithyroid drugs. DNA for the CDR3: TGTGCCAGCAGGTTAGGTCGTAGCGGGTCCTACGAGCAGTACTTC. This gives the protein CASRLGRSGSYEQYF.